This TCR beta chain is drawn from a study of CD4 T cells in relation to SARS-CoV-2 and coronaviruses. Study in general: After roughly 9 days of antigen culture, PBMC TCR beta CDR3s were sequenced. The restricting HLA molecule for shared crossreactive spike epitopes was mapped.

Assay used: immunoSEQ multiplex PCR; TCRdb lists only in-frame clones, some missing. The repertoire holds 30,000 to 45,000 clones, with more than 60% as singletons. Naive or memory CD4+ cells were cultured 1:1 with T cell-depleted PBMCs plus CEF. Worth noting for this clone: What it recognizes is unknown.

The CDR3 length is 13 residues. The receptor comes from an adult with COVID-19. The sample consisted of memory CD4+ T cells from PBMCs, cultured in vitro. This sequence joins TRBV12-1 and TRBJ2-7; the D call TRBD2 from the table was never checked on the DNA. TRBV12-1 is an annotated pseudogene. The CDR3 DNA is TGTGCCAGCCAGGGACTAGAACTACCCGAGCAGTACTTC. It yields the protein CASQGLELPEQYF.